This record covers a single TCR beta chain. The CDR3 contains 15 residues. Germline loops: CDR1 MRHNA, CDR2 SNTAGT. V was clipped by 4 bases and J by 6 bases; unmatched bases: 4. The entry originates in a study of blood T cell repertoires in COVID-19. Study in general: Sites across the United States, Italy and Spain contributed samples from acute and convalescent COVID-19. Nucleic acid was either cDNA or gDNA, and it came from T cells, B-cell-depleted T cells, or PBMCs.

In the original analysis: Counts of nucleated cells, estimated from reference gene primer amplification, were obtained. Sequenced by immunoSEQ multiplex PCR; TCRdb stores in-frame clones only, minus some. Clone size and the V and J calls come from that table; the DNA yielded D and trimming. This table has about 340,000 clones, 83% appearing once. The sequence derives from a man aged 25-45 years with active or convalescent COVID-19. Material: peripheral blood. The gene calls are TRBV6-4 and TRBJ2-3; 13 bases fit TRBD2. The CDR3 region is CASSATSGGADTQYF. CDR3 DNA: TGTGCCAGCAGTGCCACTAGCGGGGGGGCCGATACGCAGTATTTT.